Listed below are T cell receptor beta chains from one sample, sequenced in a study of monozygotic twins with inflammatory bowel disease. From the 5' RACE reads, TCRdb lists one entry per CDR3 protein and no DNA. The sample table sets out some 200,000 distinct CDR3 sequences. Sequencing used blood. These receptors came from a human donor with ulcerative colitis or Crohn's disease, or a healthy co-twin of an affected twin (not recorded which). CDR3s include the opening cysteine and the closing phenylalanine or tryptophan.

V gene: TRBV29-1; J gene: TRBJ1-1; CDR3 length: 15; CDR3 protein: CSFEFIRDSHTEAFF
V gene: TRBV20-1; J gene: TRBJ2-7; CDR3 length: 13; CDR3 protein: CSAQLAGGHEQYF
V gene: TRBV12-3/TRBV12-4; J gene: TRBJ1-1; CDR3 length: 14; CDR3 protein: CASIRDGLNTEAFF
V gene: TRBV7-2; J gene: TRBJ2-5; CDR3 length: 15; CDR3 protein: CASSTPRGIQETQYF
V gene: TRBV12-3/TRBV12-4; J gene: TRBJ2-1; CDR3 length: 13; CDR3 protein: CATRTAVSDEQFF
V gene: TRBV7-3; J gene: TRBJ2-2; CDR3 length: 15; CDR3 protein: CASRPQFEVTGELFF
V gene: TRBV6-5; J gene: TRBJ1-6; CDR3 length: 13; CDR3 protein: CASSSGGIQPLHF
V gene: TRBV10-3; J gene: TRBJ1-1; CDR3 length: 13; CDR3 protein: CAISVRHNTEAFF
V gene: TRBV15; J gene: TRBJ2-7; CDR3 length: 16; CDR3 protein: CATSRARGPNTYEQYF
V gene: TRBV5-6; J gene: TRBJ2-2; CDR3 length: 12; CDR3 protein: CASSLTTGELFF
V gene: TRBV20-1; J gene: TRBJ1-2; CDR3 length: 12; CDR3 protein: CSASEDYYGYTF
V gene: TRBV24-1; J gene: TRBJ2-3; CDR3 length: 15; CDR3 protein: CATSDRKASTDTQYF
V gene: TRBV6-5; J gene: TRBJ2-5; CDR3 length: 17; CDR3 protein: CASSYSGQGGLGETQYF
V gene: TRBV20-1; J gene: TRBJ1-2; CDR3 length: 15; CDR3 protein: CSARRSGTLNYGYTF
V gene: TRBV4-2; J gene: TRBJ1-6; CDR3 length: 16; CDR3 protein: CASSRERGTGNSPLHF
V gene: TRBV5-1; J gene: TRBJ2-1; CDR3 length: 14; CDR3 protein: CASSSGGGRNEQFF
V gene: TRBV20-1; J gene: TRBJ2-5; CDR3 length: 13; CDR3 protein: CSARVGGQETQYF
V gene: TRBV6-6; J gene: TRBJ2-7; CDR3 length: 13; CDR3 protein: CASNLDRGYEQYF
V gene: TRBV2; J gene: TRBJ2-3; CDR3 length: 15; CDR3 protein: CASSGRDVGTDTQYF
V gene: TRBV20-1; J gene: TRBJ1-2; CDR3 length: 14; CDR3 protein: CSARGKGQDYGYTF
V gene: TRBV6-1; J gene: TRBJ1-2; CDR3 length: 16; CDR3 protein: CASSPDLIRPSYGYTF
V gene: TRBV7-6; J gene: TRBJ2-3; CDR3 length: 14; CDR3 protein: CASSLIQGTDTQYF
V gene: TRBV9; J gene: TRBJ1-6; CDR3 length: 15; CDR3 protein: CASSSAGTVNSPLHF
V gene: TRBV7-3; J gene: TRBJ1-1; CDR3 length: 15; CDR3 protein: CASSSSGVLNTEAFF
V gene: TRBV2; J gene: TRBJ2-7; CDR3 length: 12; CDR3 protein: CASRRASYEQYF
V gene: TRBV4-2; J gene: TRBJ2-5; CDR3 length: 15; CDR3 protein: CASSQGTGVEETQYF
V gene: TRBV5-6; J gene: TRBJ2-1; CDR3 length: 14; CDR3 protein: CASSFGQNYNEQFF
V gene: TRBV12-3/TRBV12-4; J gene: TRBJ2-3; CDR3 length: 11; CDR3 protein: CASSSPVTQYF
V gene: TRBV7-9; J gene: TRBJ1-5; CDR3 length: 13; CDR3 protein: CASSLPTGQPQHF
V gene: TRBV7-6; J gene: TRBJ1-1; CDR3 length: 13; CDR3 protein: CASSLTENTEAFF
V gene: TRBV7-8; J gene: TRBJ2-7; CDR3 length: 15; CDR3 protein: CASSLVSRSSYEQYF
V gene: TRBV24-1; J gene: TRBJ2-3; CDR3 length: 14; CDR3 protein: CATSARGSTDTQYF
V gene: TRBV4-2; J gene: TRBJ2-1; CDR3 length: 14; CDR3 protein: CASSRPGAGNEQFF
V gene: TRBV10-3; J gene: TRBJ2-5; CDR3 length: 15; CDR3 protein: CAISPSGVSQETQYF
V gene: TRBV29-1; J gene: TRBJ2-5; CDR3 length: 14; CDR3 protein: CSVDRDRGRETQYF
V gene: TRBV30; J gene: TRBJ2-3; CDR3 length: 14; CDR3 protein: CAWSVGGGTDTQYF
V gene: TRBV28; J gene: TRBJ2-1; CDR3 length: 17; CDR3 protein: CASSLIPGLAPDNEQFF
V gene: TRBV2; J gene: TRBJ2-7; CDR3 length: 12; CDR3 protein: CASMLDSYEQYF
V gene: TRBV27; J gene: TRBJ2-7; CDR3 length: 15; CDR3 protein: CASTDGRTGGREQYF
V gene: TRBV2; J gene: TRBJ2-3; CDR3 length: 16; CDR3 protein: CASSRGLADSTDTQYF
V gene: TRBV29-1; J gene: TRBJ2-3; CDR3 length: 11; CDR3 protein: CSVAVGDTQYF
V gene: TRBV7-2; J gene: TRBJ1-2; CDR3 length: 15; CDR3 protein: CASSDWGQGAVGYTF
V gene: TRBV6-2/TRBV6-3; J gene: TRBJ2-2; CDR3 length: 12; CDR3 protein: CASTNRVGELFF
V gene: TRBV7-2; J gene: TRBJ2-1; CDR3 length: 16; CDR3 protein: CASSLSGTSGRREQFF
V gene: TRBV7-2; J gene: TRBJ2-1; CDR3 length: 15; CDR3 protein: CASSLNEGGPYEQFF
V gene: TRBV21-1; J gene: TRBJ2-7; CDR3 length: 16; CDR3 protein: CASSKEGAEVSYEQYF